This paragraph reports one TCR beta chain. Its antigen is undetermined. These data belong to a study of shared clonotypes between healthy human individuals. Some clones are missing from TCRdb's copy, which holds only in-frame ones; the method was immunoSEQ multiplex PCR. The sample includes approximately 530,000 clones, 90% to 96% seen only once; the top ten take about 0.064%. V lost 8 bases to trimming and J lost 6 bases; unmatched junction nucleotides: 8. CDR3 length equals 14 residues. Looked up from germline, CDR1 is MRHNA and CDR2 is SNTAGT. Study outcomes and limitations: Blood was the only sampled material, and tissue repertoires likely differ.

The chain joins TRBV6-4 to TRBJ2-3; TRBD1 matches at 10 bases. Specimen: naive CD4+ T cells sorted from blood. Described subset: CD45RA+ positively selected. The TCR comes from a woman in her thirties in good health. This CDR3 is CASSTGGLLDTQYF. The CDR3 DNA sequence: TGTGCCAGCTCGACAGGGGGCTTATTGGATACGCAGTATTTT.